The source of this T cell receptor beta chain is a study of T cell responses to AZD1222 COVID-19 vaccine. General study points: Of the AZD1222 recipients, only five to seven were seropositive at baseline.

Data came from immunoSEQ multiplex PCR; TCRdb stores just in-frame clones and leaves some out. The sample includes about 150,000 clones, about nine tenths seen only once; the top ten take roughly 1.6%. The CDR3 runs to 13 residues. Germline loops: CDR1 LNHDA, CDR2 SQIVND (reference sequence). Trimming took 5 bases from V and 3 from J, leaving 11 bases between them. Notes on this clone: No antigen is known for it.

The sequencing used peripheral blood, collected on day 0 of AZD1222 vaccination. The V gene is TRBV19, the J gene TRBJ2-7; D is unclear. The receptor comes from an adult in good health. The CDR3 is CASSLGRYYEQYF. The CDR3 region has the DNA TGTGCCAGTAGTCTCGGACGCTACTACGAGCAGTACTTC.